This T cell receptor (beta chain) was documented in a study of tumor and adjacent non-tumor tissue in lung cancer (dated by TCRdb to about 2018). A note on the overall study: Of the cohort, more than ten patients had adenocarcinoma, 2 had squamous cell carcinoma and 1 had small cell lung cancer. Ages among the roughly 15 patients ranged from about 30 to 85 years, there were approximately 10 men and 5 women, and disease was at TNM stage I to III. In total, sequencing yielded approximately 130,000,000 productive TCRbeta reads, which works out to an average of approximately 4.1 million reads per sample. The study compared bulk TCRbeta repertoires from lung tumor tissue and matched distant non-tumor lung tissue of roughly 15 lung cancer patients. Over 25 paired specimens, one tumor and one normal lung sample per patient, were profiled by TCRbeta CDR3 sequencing. The paper as a whole reports these results and caveats: Because peripheral blood was not sequenced, the blood TCRbeta repertoires of the lung cancer patients in the study went unexamined. With only about 14 patients in the cohort, the authors noted that larger samples and more detailed clinical data are needed. TCR diversity was significantly higher in younger patients, and greater tumor TCR diversity was associated with shorter overall survival and shorter disease-free survival. In normal lung, the top 100 clones accounted for a significantly larger cumulative share of the repertoire than in tumor tissue. Tumor tissue showed significantly higher TCR diversity (inverse Simpson) than normal lung tissue, at around 450 vs 150 (P = 0.0075, Mann-Whitney U test). The sequencing platform is not named in the methods, and unique molecular identifiers are not mentioned.

RNA was extracted from bulk unsorted tissue and checked for quality with a NanoDrop ND-1000 and an Agilent 2100. Distant non-tumor tissue taken more than 3 cm from the tumor edge was used as the normal lung sample. Newly diagnosed lung cancer patients without prior chemotherapy who had been admitted for thoracic surgery in China between August and November 2014 were enrolled as donors. Anyone who had undergone radiotherapy or chemotherapy before, or who had another cancer at the same time, was left out of the study. Pieces of surgical tissue measuring 1-2 cm3 were kept in RNAlater solution and held at -80 degrees C until needed. Libraries were constructed by multiplex PCR. Instrument used: Illumina HiSeq 2500. TCRbeta libraries were built by three rounds of nested PCR using primers (Table S4), following protocols modified from ARM-PCR. Before sequencing, PCR products of 200-500 bp were cut from the gel and purified using the QIAquick gel extraction kit. The published analysis was carried out like this. Trimmomatic was used to clean the reads, FLASH was used to merge the reads into complete CDR3 sequences, and MiTCR was used to assign the reads to V(D)J germline segments. VDJtools was used to compute clonal diversity as the inverse Simpson's index. A read counted as productive if the sequence was in-frame and lacked a premature stop codon. TCRdb ran its own pipeline on the public reads, namely fastp trimming at Q25 and MiXCR clone calling, and kept in-frame beta chains. Each record represents a unique CDR3 protein, reported with the most common genes and DNA among its rows. These V and J calls are TCRdb output, not the study's own analysis. The sample has about 44,000 distinct CDR3 sequences on record, about 68% of them singletons. The leading ten clones occupy approximately 28% of the sample.

For CDR1 and CDR2, the germline V gene (reference sequence) lists DFQATT and SNEGSKA. The CDR3 spans 13 residues, from the cysteine through the phenylalanine. CDR3 DNA only is kept here, 39 bases in frame from base 1. Of note for this clonotype: The antigen it binds to is not known. Mismatch with germline at one junction end may stem from a read error.

The sequenced sample consisted of distant non-tumor lung tissue. The source is a woman in her seventies with non-small cell lung cancer. The sequence links TRBV20-1 to TRBJ2-7; a stretch of 8 junction bases matches TRBD2. The bases are TGCAGTGCTAGATGGGGACTAGACGGCGAGCAGTACTTT. It translates as CSARWGLDGEQYF.